This T cell receptor (beta chain) was retrieved from a study of T cell responses to AZD1222 COVID-19 vaccine (dated by TCRdb to the early 2020s). For context, the study as a whole: A total of just over 230 trial participants underwent TCR sequencing, of whom more than 200 had received two doses of AZD1222 and about 26 had received two doses of the MenACWY control vaccine. Trial participants were enrolled into age subgroups of 18-55, 56-69 and 70-plus years, which contained 148, 28 and 57 TCR-sequenced participants, respectively. General findings and caveats noted by the study authors: Participants were mostly white British and included more females than males, and it was suggested by the authors that clonal diversity may have been underestimated. In the small 56-69-year group, the increase in depth fell short of significance, most likely because of low power. Reportedly, almost half of the unique spike-specific TCRs recognized epitopes lying outside the regions that are mutated in the B.1.351 and B.1.1.7 variants. The whole spike protein was spanned by vaccine-associated CD4 TCRs, and dominant responses were seen in regions 160-218 and 743-854. Only five to seven AZD1222 recipients were SARS-CoV-2 seropositive at baseline, limiting conclusions about previously exposed vaccinees. Because no samples from the day 14 peak response were available, repertoires could be characterized only after the peak T cell response. After two AZD1222 doses, both the breadth and the depth of spike-specific TCRs were significantly higher than at day 0 and than in MenACWY recipients.

The CDR3 regions of human TCRbeta chains were analyzed by immunosequencing. The original pipeline was this. Repertoire TCRs were checked for matches against a reference library of SARS-CoV-2-specific TCRs that had been generated using the MIRA antigen-specificity platform. Breadth was defined as the fraction of unique TCRs that were SARS-CoV-2-associated, and depth was defined as the fraction of total T cells that were SARS-CoV-2-associated. Each spike-specific TCR was assigned to its reactive spike region and to a CD4 or CD8 class using the MIRA data. Log10-transformed breadth and depth values were compared by one-way ANOVA with Sidak's multiple comparisons tests. Held by TCRdb, this immuneACCESS table contains in-frame sequences only and omits some clones. Under half of the omission traces to an unresolved V gene where checked; the cause of the rest is unknown. That table gives V, J and clone size, and the DNA gave D and trimming. For this sample there are 130,000 or so clones; more than 80% appear just once. The ten largest clonotypes hold around 0.85% of the sample.

Reading the label with the study, this specimen's time point is: baseline before first vaccination. Taken with the paper, the label for treatment or condition translates to: meningococcal conjugate vaccine given as trial control. Vaccinee samples were obtained from the UK trials COV001 and COV002, which included a single-blind randomized controlled phase 2/3 trial of AZD1222 (ChAdOx1 nCoV-19) in healthy adults. Trial participant PBMC samples were collected at day 0 and day 28 after the second dose for TCRbeta chain sequencing. This clone was counted a single time. This clone's antigen is unknown. Base-call qualities are not available, and no considerably larger clone is one nucleotide away. Sample: peripheral blood, taken on day 0 of MenACWY control vaccination. This TCR came from an adult in good health.

The bases read TGTGCCAGTAGTTTGGGATATGGAAATCAGCCCCAGCATTTT. This sequence encodes CASSLGYGNQPQHF. The chain joins TRBV19 to TRBJ1-5, with no reliable assignment of the D segment. The junction shows trimming of 5 bases on V and 4 bases on J, plus 12 bases between the germline ends. The CDR3 starts with the cysteine, ends with the phenylalanine, and has 14 residues. The entry retains the CDR3 DNA only, 42 bases that are in frame from base 1. From a lookup of the germline V gene (reference sequence), CDR1 and CDR2 are LNHDA and SQIVND.